This T cell receptor beta chain stems from a study of chemoradiotherapy in HPV16-positive cancers. Overall study context: Functional T-cell assays on a couple of HPV16-positive patients' cells defined candidate HPV-specific clones and common TCR motifs.

Repertoires were generated with immunoSEQ multiplex PCR, while TCRdb's copy carries only in-frame clones and drops some. The data show approximately 50,000 clones, with under 95% seen just once and under 3.5% held by the top ten. Study-wide results and limits: In HPV16-positive patients, HPV-responsive T-cell expansion tracked better recurrence-free survival.

CDR3 length: 15 amino acids. Trimming at V came to 6 bases and at J to 7 bases, leaving 14 bases not matched to a gene. The V gene's germline CDR1 is MDHEN and CDR2 SYDVKM. Notes on this clone: Its antigen is not known.

The sample consisted of blood, taken from a patient who underwent chemoradiotherapy. This receptor was taken from a human donor with HPV-associated anogenital cancer. The J gene is TRBJ2-7, the V gene TRBV28; 8 positions match TRBD1. CDR3 in amino acids: CASSRRDRPSLEQYF. CDR3 coding DNA: TGTGCCAGCAGCCGCCGGGACAGGCCCTCCTTAGAGCAGTACTTC.